Listed below are T cell receptor beta chains from one sample, sequenced in a study of identifying expanded T cells in peripheral blood. Generated by immunoSEQ multiplex PCR, the TCRdb table keeps only in-frame clones and is missing some. This sample has 50,000 to 75,000 clones, with approximately 87% found just once. The sample taken for sequencing was blood. The receptors here all came from a person aged 18-69 years in good health. CDR3s include the opening cysteine and the closing phenylalanine or tryptophan. The order of the fields is V gene, J gene, D gene, clone size, CDR3 DNA, CDR3 protein. The D gene is left open where the match is weak. Clone size is shown for a subset of rows, as once, few, many or a class of expanded clone.

>TRBV4-2|TRBJ2-7|TRBD2|NA
TGTGCCAGCAGCCAAGAGGGACTAGGATACGAGCAGTACTTC
CASSQEGLGYEQYF
>TRBV2|TRBJ1-2|TRBD1|few
TGTGCCAGCAGGCCCAGGGGGAACTATGGCTACACCTTC
CASRPRGNYGYTF
>TRBV6-5|TRBJ1-1|TRBD1|NA
TGTGCCAGCAGTTACATACCGGGACAGCGGTACACTGAAGCTTTCTTT
CASSYIPGQRYTEAFF
>TRBV19|TRBJ2-2|NA|NA
TGTGCCAGTAGTAGGGGATCGGGGGCGAACACCGGGGAGCTGTTTTTT
CASSRGSGANTGELFF
>TRBV6-4|TRBJ2-3|NA|NA
TGTGCCAGCAGTGAACGATCAGAAACAGATACGCAGTATTTT
CASSERSETDTQYF
>TRBV9|TRBJ1-3|NA|NA
TGTGCCAGCAAGGGAATCGGGAACACCATATATTTT
CASKGIGNTIYF
>TRBV5-1|TRBJ1-4|NA|NA
TGCGCCAGCAAGGGGGGGTCGGGGAATGAAAAACTGTTTTTT
CASKGGSGNEKLFF
>TRBV7-2|TRBJ2-3|NA|NA
TGTGCCAGCAGCTTAGGCTCCTTCGGCACAGATACGCAGTATTTT
CASSLGSFGTDTQYF
>TRBV5-4|TRBJ2-2|NA|NA
TGTGCCAGCAGCCATAAGACTGTAAACACCGGGGAGCTGTTTTTT
CASSHKTVNTGELFF
>TRBV27|TRBJ1-1|TRBD1|NA
TGTGCCAGCAGTATCGGGACAGATTCTGAAGCTTTCTTT
CASSIGTDSEAFF
>TRBV19|TRBJ1-5|NA|once
TGTGCCAGTAGTATAGCTTCCTGGCGGCCCCAGCATTTT
CASSIASWRPQHF
>TRBV27|TRBJ2-2|NA|NA
TGTGCCAGCAGTACTAAGGGAGTTAGGGTCGGGGAGCTGTTTTTT
CASSTKGVRVGELFF
>TRBV29-1|TRBJ2-1|NA|NA
TGCAGCGTTGGTTGGGGATACAATGAGCAGTTCTTC
CSVGWGYNEQFF
>TRBV5-1|TRBJ1-4|NA|NA
TGCGCCAGCAGCTTGGTACCAGGGGCTTCCAGGGAAAAACTGTTTTTT
CASSLVPGASREKLFF
>TRBV18|TRBJ2-1|TRBD1|NA
TGTGCCAGCTCACCAGGACAGGGAACCTACAATGAGCAGTTCTTC
CASSPGQGTYNEQFF
>TRBV18|TRBJ2-7|TRBD1|NA
TGTGCCAGCTCACCCCAGGGGGCTAGTGTGAGCGAGCAGTACTTC
CASSPQGASVSEQYF
>TRBV9|TRBJ2-7|NA|once
TGTGCCAGCAGCGTAGGTACAGGGAGCCCCTACGAGCAGTACTTC
CASSVGTGSPYEQYF
>TRBV6-4|TRBJ2-2|NA|NA
TGTGCCACGGCTAGAGGTCTGGAAGCCGGGGAGCTGTTTTTT
CATARGLEAGELFF
>TRBV6-4|TRBJ2-1|TRBD2|once
TGTGCCAGCAGTGAACTAGCGGGGGGGCGCGAGCAGTTCTTC
CASSELAGGREQFF
>TRBV5-1|TRBJ1-2|NA|NA
TGCGCCAGCAGCTTGGTCCGGGGATCCCAGAACTATGGCTACACCTTC
CASSLVRGSQNYGYTF
>TRBV4-2|TRBJ2-1|NA|NA
TGTGCCAGCAGCCAAGGGGACAATGAGCAGTTCTTC
CASSQGDNEQFF
>TRBV21-1|TRBJ2-3|NA|NA
TGTGCCAGCAGCCCAAGCGAGGCTAGCGGGAGAGGCTACACAGATACGCAGTATTTT
CASSPSEASGRGYTDTQYF
>TRBV19|TRBJ1-2|NA|NA
TGTGCCAGTAGTGCCAACAGGGCTGGCTACACCTTC
CASSANRAGYTF
>TRBV29-1|TRBJ2-1|NA|NA
TGCAGCACCATAGCAGCGGCAAGCTCCTACAATGAGCAGTTCTTC
CSTIAAASSYNEQFF
>TRBV27|TRBJ1-4|NA|NA
TGTGCGACAACCCCAACCTGGACAGCAACTAATGAAAAACTGTTTTTT
CATTPTWTATNEKLFF
>TRBV4-3|TRBJ1-1|NA|NA
TGCGCCAGCAGCCAAGATATCGCCAGCCGATCCGAAGCTTTCTTT
CASSQDIASRSEAFF
>TRBV5-1|TRBJ2-3|NA|NA
TGCGCCAGCAGCTGGGGGACTCCAACACCAGATACGCAGTATTTT
CASSWGTPTPDTQYF
>TRBV19|TRBJ2-2|TRBD1|NA
TGTGCCAGTAGTATAAGTGGACAGGCTATGAGGGAGCTGTTTTTT
CASSISGQAMRELFF
>TRBV7-3|TRBJ1-1|NA|NA
TGTGCCAGCAGCCTCACCCCTCAGGGCAGCGGGAACACTGAAGCTTTCTTT
CASSLTPQGSGNTEAFF
>TRBV7-8|TRBJ1-1|NA|NA
TGTGCCAGCAGCTTTTTTAGGCATTCAGCTTTCTTT
CASSFFRHSAFF
>TRBV10-3|TRBJ2-5|NA|NA
TGTGCCATCAGTGACTATTCAGAGACCCAGTACTTC
CAISDYSETQYF
>TRBV6-5|TRBJ1-4|NA|NA
TGTGCCAGCAGCCCCCAGGGGTACAATGAAAAACTGTTTTTT
CASSPQGYNEKLFF
>TRBV30|TRBJ2-3|TRBD1|NA
TGTGCCTGGAGTGTAGGGGGCGCGACAGATACGCAGTATTTT
CAWSVGGATDTQYF
>TRBV18|TRBJ2-3|TRBD1|NA
TGTGCCAGCTCACCCGGGACAGGGGGGGCAGATACGCAGTATTTT
CASSPGTGGADTQYF
>TRBV5-1|TRBJ1-4|NA|NA
TGCGCCAGCAGCTTAACGAGGGCTGATGACGAAAAACTGTTTTTT
CASSLTRADDEKLFF
>TRBV4-2|TRBJ2-2|NA|NA
TGTGCCAGCAGCCAAGATCTGCCGTCCGGGGAGCTGTTTTTT
CASSQDLPSGELFF
>TRBV7-2|TRBJ1-1|NA|few
TGTGCCAGCAGCTTGAACAGGGTTGGGAACACTGAAGCTTTCTTT
CASSLNRVGNTEAFF
>TRBV5-1|TRBJ2-7|TRBD1|NA
TGCGCCAGCAGCTTTCCCGGGACAGCGCCTGAGCAGTACTTC
CASSFPGTAPEQYF
>TRBV6-1|TRBJ2-7|TRBD2|NA
TGTGCCAGCAGTGACCGACAGCGGGGATCCTACGAGCAGTACTTC
CASSDRQRGSYEQYF
>TRBV2|TRBJ2-1|NA|NA
TGTGCCAGCAGTGAGACGCTCAGTGAGCAGTTCTTC
CASSETLSEQFF
>TRBV28|TRBJ2-2|TRBD2|NA
TGTGCCAGCAGTGTATCTAGCGGGCCGCTGAACACCGGGGAGCTGTTTTTT
CASSVSSGPLNTGELFF
>TRBV5-1|TRBJ2-5|NA|NA
TGCGCCAGCAGCCCCCGAGGTACTGGTGGCGAGACCCAGTACTTC
CASSPRGTGGETQYF
>TRBV6-1|TRBJ2-1|TRBD1|NA
TGTGCCAGCAACGGCAGGGGGTACAATGAGCAGTTCTTC
CASNGRGYNEQFF
>TRBV9|TRBJ1-5|NA|once
TGTGCCAGCAGCCCCGGGGGGTATAGCAATCAGCCCCAGCATTTT
CASSPGGYSNQPQHF
>TRBV6-5|TRBJ1-5|NA|NA
TGTGCCAGCAGCCGAACCCCCGGGGAACCGCAGCCCCAGCATTTT
CASSRTPGEPQPQHF
>TRBV6-5|TRBJ2-7|NA|NA
TGTGCCAGCAGTTACCGTTTGTTCGGAGGATCCTACGAGCAGTACTTC
CASSYRLFGGSYEQYF
>TRBV7-3|TRBJ2-5|TRBD2|NA
TGTGCCAGCCCCCGGCGGAGCGGGGGGCGGTCGCAAGAGACCCAGTACTTC
CASPRRSGGRSQETQYF
>TRBV14|TRBJ1-2|NA|NA
TGTGCCAGCAGCCAAGATGAGCAGGCCCTTGGCTACACCTTC
CASSQDEQALGYTF
>TRBV7-9|TRBJ1-2|NA|few
TGTGCCAGCAGCGCACAACGGGGGTATGGCTACACCTTC
CASSAQRGYGYTF
>TRBV5-6|TRBJ2-2|NA|NA
TGTGCCAGCAGCGAGACTTCGGGGGAGCTGTTTTTT
CASSETSGELFF
>TRBV4-1|TRBJ2-7|NA|NA
TGCGCCAGCTCACAGAACCTTAACTACGAGCAGTACTTC
CASSQNLNYEQYF